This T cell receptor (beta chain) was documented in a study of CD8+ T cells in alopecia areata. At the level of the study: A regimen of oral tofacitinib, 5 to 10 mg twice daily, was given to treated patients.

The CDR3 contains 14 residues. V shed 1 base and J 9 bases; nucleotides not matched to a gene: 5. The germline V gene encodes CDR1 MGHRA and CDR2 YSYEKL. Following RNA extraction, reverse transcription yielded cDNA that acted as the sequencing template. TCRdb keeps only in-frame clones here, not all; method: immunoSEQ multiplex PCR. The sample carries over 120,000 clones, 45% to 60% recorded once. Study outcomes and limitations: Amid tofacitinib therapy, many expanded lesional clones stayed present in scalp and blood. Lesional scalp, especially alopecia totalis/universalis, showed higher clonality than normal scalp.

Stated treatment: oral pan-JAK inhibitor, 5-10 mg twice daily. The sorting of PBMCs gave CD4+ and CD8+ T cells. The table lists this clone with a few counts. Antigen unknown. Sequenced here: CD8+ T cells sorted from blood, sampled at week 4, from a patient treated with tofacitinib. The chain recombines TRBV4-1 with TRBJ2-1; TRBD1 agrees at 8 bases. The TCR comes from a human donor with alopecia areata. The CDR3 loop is CASSQGQGIIEQFF. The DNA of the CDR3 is TGCGCCAGCAGCCAAGGACAGGGGATAATTGAGCAGTTCTTC.